This is a list of T cell receptor beta chains from one sample in a study of cytomegalovirus exposure and HLA in healthy donors. The repertoire was sequenced with immunoSEQ multiplex PCR; TCRdb's copy has only in-frame clones and lacks some. The top ten hold 14% of the sample, which has over 90,000 clones, about four fifths seen once. Sequencing was performed on PBMCs. The receptors were gathered from a woman in her 70s in good health and CMV-seropositive. The CDR3 runs from the conserved cysteine through the conserved F or W. D genes are given only for firm matches. Size tells how often a clone was seen (once, few, many) or the class of an expanded clone, and some rows leave it out.

>TRBJ2-1|TRBV7-6|.|.|13
CASSLQEDNEQFF
TGTGCCAGCAGCTTACAGGAGGACAATGAGCAGTTCTTC
>TRBJ2-2|TRBV28|few|.|12
CASRGTTGELFF
TGTGCCAGCCGGGGAACCACCGGGGAGCTGTTTTTT
>TRBJ2-3|TRBV7-3|few|TRBD2|17
CASSLPWRRGGTDTQYF
TGTGCCAGCAGCTTACCCTGGAGGCGGGGGGGGACAGATACGCAGTATTTT
>TRBJ2-5|TRBV7-2|.|.|12
CASSPAGKTQYF
TGTGCCAGCAGCCCGGCGGGAAAGACCCAGTACTTC
>TRBJ1-5|TRBV6-1|.|.|15
CASRTQGSSNQPQHF
TGTGCCAGCAGGACACAGGGTTCGAGCAATCAGCCCCAGCATTTT
>TRBJ1-1|TRBV19|.|TRBD1|16
CASSRKGTGLVAEAFF
TGTGCCAGTAGTAGGAAAGGGACAGGACTGGTAGCTGAAGCTTTCTTT
>TRBJ2-5|TRBV28|few|.|15
CASSQSVTSPETQYF
TGTGCCAGCAGTCAAAGCGTGACTAGTCCGGAGACCCAGTACTTC
>TRBJ1-1|TRBV30|.|TRBD1|14
CAWRVTGGNTEAFF
TGTGCCTGGAGGGTGACAGGGGGTAACACTGAAGCTTTCTTT
>TRBJ2-1|TRBV7-7|.|TRBD2|16
CASSLEAGGPYNEQFF
TGTGCTAGCAGCTTAGAAGCGGGAGGTCCGTACAATGAGCAGTTCTTC
>TRBJ2-7|TRBV18|.|.|14
CASSPEGVSYEQYF
TGTGCCAGCTCACCGGAGGGAGTCTCCTACGAGCAGTACTTC
>TRBJ2-2|TRBV5-1|.|TRBD1|14
CASSWTGPTGELFF
TGCGCCAGCAGCTGGACAGGGCCCACCGGGGAGCTGTTTTTT
>TRBJ2-1|TRBV18|.|.|13
CASSPPGAGEQFF
TGTGCCAGCTCACCACCGGGAGCCGGTGAGCAGTTCTTC
>TRBJ2-7|TRBV4-1|.|TRBD1|15
CASSPILGGAYEQYF
TGCGCCAGCAGCCCGATTCTAGGGGGCGCCTACGAGCAGTACTTC
>TRBJ2-1|TRBV5-4|.|TRBD2|16
CASLPGGTSGYNEQFF
TGTGCCAGCCTACCGGGGGGGACTAGCGGCTACAATGAGCAGTTCTTC